This is a list of T cell receptor beta chains from one sample in a study of sequential checkpoint blockade in melanoma. Profiled with immunoSEQ multiplex PCR; TCRdb holds only in-frame clones, not every one. The table shows more than 10,000 clones, with around a fifth occurring only once. The sample was tumor tissue (inferred from file names), taken from a patient given nivolumab and ipilimumab in sequence. Receptors were obtained from a human donor with melanoma. The CDR3 runs from the conserved cysteine through the conserved F or W. Clone size, where shown, is once, few, many, or a class for clones that have expanded.

v_call: TRBV11-3; clone_size: many; cdr3_aa: CASSPQQVDTGELFF
v_call: TRBV28; clone_size: .; cdr3_aa: CASRIGTGGVLDSPLHF
v_call: TRBV5-1; clone_size: .; cdr3_aa: CASCLGQGRETQYF
v_call: TRBV19; clone_size: .; cdr3_aa: CASMTGGSYNEQFF
v_call: TRBV19; clone_size: .; cdr3_aa: CASTNGLAGNLNEQFF
v_call: TRBV11-3; clone_size: .; cdr3_aa: CASSLGGGQTGELFF
v_call: TRBV18; clone_size: .; cdr3_aa: CASSRHPPDLTDTQYF
v_call: TRBV6-8; clone_size: few; cdr3_aa: CASRTGTGDYGYTF
v_call: TRBV11-3; clone_size: .; cdr3_aa: CASSWGGMITEAFF
v_call: TRBV19; clone_size: .; cdr3_aa: CASSPRGWGNIQYF
v_call: TRBV5-1; clone_size: .; cdr3_aa: CASSKGDGSGNTIYF